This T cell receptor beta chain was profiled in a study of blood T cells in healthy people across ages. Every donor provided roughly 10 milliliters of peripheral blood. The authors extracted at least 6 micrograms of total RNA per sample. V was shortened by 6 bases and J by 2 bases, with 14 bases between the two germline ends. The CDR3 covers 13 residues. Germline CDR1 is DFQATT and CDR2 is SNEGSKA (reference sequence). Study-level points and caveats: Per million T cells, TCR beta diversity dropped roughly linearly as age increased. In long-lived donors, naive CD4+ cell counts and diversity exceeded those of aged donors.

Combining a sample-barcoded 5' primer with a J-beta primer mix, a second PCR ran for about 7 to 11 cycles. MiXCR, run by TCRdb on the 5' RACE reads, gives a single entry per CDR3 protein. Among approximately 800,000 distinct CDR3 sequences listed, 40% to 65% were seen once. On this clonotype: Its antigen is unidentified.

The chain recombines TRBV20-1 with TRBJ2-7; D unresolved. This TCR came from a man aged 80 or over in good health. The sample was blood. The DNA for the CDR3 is TGCAGTGCGAAGTCATCCAGCACCTACGAGCAGTACTTC. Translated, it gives CSAKSSSTYEQYF.